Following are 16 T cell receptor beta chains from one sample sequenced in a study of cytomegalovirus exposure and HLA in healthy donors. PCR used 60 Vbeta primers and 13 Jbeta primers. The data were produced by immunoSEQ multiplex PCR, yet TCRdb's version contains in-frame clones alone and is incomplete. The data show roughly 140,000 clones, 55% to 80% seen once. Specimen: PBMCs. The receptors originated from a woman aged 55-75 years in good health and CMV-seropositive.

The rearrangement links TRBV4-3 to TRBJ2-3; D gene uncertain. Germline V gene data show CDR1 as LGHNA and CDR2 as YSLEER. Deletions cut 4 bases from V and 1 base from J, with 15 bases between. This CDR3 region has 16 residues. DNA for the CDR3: TGCGCCAGCAGCCTAGACCGAGCCCTAGGCACAGATACGCAGTATTTT. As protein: CASSLDRALGTDTQYF.

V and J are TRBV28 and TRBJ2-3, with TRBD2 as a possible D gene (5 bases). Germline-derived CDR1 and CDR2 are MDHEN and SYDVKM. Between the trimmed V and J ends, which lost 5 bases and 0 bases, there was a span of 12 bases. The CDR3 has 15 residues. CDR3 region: CASSPDPGSTDTQYF. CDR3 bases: TGTGCCAGCAGTCCCGACCCGGGGAGCACAGATACGCAGTATTTT.

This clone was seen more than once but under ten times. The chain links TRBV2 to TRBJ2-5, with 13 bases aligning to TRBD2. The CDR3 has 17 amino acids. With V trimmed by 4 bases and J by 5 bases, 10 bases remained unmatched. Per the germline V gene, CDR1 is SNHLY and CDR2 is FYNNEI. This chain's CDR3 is CASSGGTSGVGRETQYF. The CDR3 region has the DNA TGTGCCAGCAGTGGAGGGACTAGCGGGGTAGGGCGGGAGACCCAGTACTTC.

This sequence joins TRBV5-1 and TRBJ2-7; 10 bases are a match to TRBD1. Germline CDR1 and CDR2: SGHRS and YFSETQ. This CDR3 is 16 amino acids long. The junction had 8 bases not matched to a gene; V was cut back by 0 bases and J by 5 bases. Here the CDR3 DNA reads TGCGCCAGCAGCTTGGAACCGACAGGGGGCAACGACGAGCAGTACTTC. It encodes CASSLEPTGGNDEQYF.

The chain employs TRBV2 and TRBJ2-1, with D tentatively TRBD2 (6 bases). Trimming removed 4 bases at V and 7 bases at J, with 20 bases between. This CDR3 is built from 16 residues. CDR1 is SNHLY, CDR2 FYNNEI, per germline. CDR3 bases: TGTGCCAGCAGTGCACCCCCGGGGGAGTTGTTTAATGAGCAGTTCTTC. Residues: CASSAPPGELFNEQFF.

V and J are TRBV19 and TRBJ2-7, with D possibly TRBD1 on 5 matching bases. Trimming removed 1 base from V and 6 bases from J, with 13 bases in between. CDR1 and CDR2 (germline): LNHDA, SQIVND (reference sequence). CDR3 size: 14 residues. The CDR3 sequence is CASSIVGRVGEQYF. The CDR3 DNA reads TGTGCCAGTAGTATAGTCGGCAGGGTGGGCGAGCAGTACTTC.

CDR3 protein: CATRARVMNTEAFF. Here the CDR3 DNA reads TGTGCCACCAGAGCACGTGTTATGAACACTGAAGCTTTCTTT. The rearrangement links TRBV15 to TRBJ1-1, with D unclear. V was pared by 6 bases and J by 0 bases, with 11 bases between. Germline CDR1 and CDR2: LNHNV and YYDKDF (reference sequence). CDR3 length: 14 residues.

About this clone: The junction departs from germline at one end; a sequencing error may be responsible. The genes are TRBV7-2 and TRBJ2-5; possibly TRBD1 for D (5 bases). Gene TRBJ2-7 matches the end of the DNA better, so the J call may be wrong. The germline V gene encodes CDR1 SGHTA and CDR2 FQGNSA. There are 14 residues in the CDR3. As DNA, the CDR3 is TGTGCCAGCAGCTCTAGACAGACCTCCCACGAGCAGTACTTC. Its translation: CASSSRQTSHEQYF.

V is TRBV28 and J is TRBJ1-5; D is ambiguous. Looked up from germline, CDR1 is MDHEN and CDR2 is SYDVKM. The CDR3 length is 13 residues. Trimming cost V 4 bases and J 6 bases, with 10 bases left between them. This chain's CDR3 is CASSSPGSQPQHF. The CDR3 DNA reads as TGTGCCAGCAGTTCACCGGGGAGTCAGCCCCAGCATTTT.

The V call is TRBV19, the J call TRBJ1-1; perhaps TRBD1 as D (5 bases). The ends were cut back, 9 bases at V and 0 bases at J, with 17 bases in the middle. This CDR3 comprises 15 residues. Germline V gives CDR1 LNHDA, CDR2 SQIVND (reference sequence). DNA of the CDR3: TGTGCCAGCGACGTTGGGGGGACTTTGAACACTGAAGCTTTCTTT. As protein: CASDVGGTLNTEAFF.

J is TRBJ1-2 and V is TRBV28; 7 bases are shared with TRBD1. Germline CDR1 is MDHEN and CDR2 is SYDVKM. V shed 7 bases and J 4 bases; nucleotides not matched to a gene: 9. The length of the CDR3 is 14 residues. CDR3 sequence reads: CASILTGLTYGYTF. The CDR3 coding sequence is TGTGCCAGCATTCTGACAGGGCTCACCTATGGCTACACCTTC.

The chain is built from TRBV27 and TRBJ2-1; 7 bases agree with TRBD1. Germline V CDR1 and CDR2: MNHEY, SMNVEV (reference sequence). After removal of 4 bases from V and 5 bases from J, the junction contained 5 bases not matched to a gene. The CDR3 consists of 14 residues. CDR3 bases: TGTGCCAGCAGTTACAGGGGTTTGCACAATGAGCAGTTCTTC. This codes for CASSYRGLHNEQFF.

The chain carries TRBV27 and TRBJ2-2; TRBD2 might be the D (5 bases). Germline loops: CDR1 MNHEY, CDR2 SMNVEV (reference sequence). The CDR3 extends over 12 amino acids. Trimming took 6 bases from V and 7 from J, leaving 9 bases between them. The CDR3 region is CASSFRGGELFF. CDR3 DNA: TGTGCCAGCAGCTTCCGGGGCGGGGAGCTGTTTTTT.

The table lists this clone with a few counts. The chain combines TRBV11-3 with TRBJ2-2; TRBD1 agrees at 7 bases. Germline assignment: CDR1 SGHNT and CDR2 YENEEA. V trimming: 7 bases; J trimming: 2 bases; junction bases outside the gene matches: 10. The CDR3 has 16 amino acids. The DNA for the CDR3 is TGTGCCAGCAACTCCCGACAGGGAGAAAACACCGGGGAGCTGTTTTTT. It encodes CASNSRQGENTGELFF.

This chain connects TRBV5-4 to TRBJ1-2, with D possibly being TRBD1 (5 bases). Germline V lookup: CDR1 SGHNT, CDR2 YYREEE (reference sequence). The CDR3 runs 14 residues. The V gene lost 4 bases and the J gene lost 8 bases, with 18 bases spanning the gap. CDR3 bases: TGTGCCAGCAGCACCGGACAAGAACCTAACGGCTACACCTTC. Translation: CASSTGQEPNGYTF.

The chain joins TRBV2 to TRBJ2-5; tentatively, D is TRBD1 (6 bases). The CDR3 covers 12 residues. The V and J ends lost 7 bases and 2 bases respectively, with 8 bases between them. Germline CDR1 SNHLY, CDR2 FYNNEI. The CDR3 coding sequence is TGTGCCAGCACGGACAGACAAGAGACCCAGTACTTC. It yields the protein CASTDRQETQYF.